This T cell receptor beta chain was retrieved from a study of shared clonotypes between healthy human individuals. With 0 bases clipped from V and 15 bases from J, the junction kept 7 bases outside the gene matches. The CDR3 covers 13 residues. Germline V gives CDR1 LGHNA, CDR2 YSLEER. This table comes from immunoSEQ multiplex PCR, and its TCRdb copy is limited to in-frame clones, with some not included. Altogether a few hundred thousand clones are present, 65% being singletons, with the ten largest covering approximately 12%. The CD4+ fraction was divided into a CD45RA+ naive subset and a CD45RA-negative memory subset.

The chain uses TRBV4-3 and TRBJ2-1, with 8 bases lining up with TRBD2. The receptor's source is a young man in good health. The sequencing input was memory CD4+ T cells sorted from blood. Subset reported: CD45RA-negative fraction. The DNA for the CDR3 is TGCGCCAGCAGCCAAGATTATCCCGGGAGGGTGTTCTTC. This codes for CASSQDYPGRVFF.